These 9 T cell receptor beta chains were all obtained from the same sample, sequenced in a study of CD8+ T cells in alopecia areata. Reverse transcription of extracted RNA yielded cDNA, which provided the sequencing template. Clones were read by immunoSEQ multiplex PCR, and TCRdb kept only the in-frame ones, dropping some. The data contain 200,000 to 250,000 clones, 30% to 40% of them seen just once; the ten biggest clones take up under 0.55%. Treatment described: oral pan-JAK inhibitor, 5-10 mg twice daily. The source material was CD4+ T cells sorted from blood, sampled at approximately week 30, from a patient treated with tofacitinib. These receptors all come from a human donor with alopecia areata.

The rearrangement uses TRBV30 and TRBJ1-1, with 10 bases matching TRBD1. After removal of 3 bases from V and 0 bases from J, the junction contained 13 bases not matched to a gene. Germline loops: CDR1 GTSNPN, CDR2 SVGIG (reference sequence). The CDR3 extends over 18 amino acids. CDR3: CAWRPAWGQGKVNTEAFF. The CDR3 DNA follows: TGTGCCTGGAGGCCCGCTTGGGGACAGGGGAAAGTGAACACTGAAGCTTTCTTT. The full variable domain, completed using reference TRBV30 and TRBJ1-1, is SQTIHQWPATLVQPVGSPLSLECTVEGTSNPNLYWYRQAAGRGLQLLFYSVGIGQISSEVPQNLSASRPQDRQFILSSKKLLLSDSGFYLCAWRPAWGQGKVNTEAFFGQGTRLTVV.

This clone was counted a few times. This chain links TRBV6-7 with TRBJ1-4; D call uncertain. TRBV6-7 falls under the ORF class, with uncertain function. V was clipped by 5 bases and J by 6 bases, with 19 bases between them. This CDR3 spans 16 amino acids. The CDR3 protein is CASSKPTGLKYEKLFF. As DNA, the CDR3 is TGTGCCAGCAGTAAACCCACCGGGCTGAAATATGAAAAACTGTTTTTT.

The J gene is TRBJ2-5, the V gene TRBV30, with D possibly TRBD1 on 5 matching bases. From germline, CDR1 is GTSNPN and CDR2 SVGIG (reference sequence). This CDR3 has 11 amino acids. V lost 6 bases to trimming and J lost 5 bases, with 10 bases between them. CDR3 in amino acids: CACSPGETQYF. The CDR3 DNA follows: TGTGCCTGCTCCCCAGGGGAGACCCAGTACTTC.

Here the CDR3 DNA reads TGCGCCAGCAGCTCCCGGGAGACCCAGTACTTC. Amino acids: CASSSRETQYF. This chain connects TRBV4-1 to TRBJ2-5, with D hard to call. The V end was cut by 5 bases, the J end by 5 bases, with 6 bases between. Per germline, CDR1 MGHRA and CDR2 YSYEKL. This CDR3 comprises 11 residues.

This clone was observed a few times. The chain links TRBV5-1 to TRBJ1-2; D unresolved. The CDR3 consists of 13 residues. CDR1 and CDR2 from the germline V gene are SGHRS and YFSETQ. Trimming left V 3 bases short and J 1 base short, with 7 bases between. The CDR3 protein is CASSSDINYGYTF. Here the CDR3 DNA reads TGCGCCAGCAGCTCTGACATTAACTATGGCTACACCTTC.

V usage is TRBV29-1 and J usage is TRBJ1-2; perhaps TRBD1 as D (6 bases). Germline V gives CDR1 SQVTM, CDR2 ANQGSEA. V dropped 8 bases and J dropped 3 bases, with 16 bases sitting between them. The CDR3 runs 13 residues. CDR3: CSSLQGSDYGYTF. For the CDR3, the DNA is TGCAGCTCATTACAGGGTTCAGACTATGGCTACACCTTC. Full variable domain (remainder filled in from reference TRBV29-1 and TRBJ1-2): SAVISQKPSRDICQRGTSLTIQCQVDSQVTMMFWYRQQPGQSLTLIATANQGSEATYESGFVIDKFPISRPNLTFSTLTVSNMSPEDSSIYLCSSLQGSDYGYTFGSGTRLTVV.

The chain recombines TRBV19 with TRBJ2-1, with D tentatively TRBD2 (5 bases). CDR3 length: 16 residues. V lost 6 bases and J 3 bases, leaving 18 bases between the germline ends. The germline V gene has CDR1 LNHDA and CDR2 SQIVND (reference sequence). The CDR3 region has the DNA TGTGCCAGTAGCCAACCACCGGGGAGAAGCTACAATGAGCAGTTCTTC. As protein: CASSQPPGRSYNEQFF.

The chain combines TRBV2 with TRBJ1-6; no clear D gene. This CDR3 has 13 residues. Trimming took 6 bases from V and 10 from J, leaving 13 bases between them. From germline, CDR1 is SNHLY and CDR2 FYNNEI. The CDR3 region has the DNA TGTGCCAGCAGATCTGTCGGGCAATCACCCCTCCACTTT. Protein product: CASRSVGQSPLHF. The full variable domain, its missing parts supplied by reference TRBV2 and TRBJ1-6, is EPEVTQTPSHQVTQMGQEVILRCVPISNHLYFYWYRQILGQKVEFLVSFYNNEISEKSEIFDDQFSVERPDGSNFTLKIRSTKLEDSAMYFCASRSVGQSPLHFGNGTRLTVT.

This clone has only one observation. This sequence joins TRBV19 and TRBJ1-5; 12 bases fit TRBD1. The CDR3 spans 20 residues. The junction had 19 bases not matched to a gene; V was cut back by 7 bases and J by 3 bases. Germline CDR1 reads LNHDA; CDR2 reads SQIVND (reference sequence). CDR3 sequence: CASNTRTNTGTGGINQPQHF. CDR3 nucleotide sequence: TGTGCCAGTAACACACGGACGAATACCGGGACAGGGGGCATCAATCAGCCCCAGCATTTT.